A selection of T cell receptor beta chains follows, all from one sample in a study of molecular identifiers for immune sequencing clone quantification. TCRdb reprocessed the PCR reads via MiXCR and lists one record per CDR3 protein. The sample comprises some 580,000 distinct CDR3 sequences, 25% of which are singletons, and about 0.8% rests with the top ten. The specimen sequenced was naive CD8+ T cells from blood, with Jurkat cell RNA spiked in. The receptors come from a human donor in good health. Some libraries in this study had Jurkat cell RNA spiked in. Both conserved end residues are part of each CDR3. D genes are given only for firm matches. Expanded clones get a size class; other rows say once, few or many, or leave the size out.

>NA|TRBV3-2|TRBJ1-5|NA
TGTGCCAGCAGCCAAACAAACAGGGGTTGGAGTCAGCTCCAGCATTTT
CASSQTNRGWSQLQHF
>TRBD1|TRBV27|TRBJ2-3|NA
TGTGCCAGCAGTTTCCTCGGACAGGCCAACACAGATACGCAGTATTTT
CASSFLGQANTDTQYF
>TRBD1|TRBV6-5|TRBJ1-1|NA
TGTGCCAGCAGCCTTATGACAGGGGCCCAGGACGCTTTCTTT
CASSLMTGAQDAFF
>NA|TRBV24-1|TRBJ2-2|NA
TGTGCCACCAGTGATTTCACCGGGGGGCTGTTTTTT
CATSDFTGGLFF
>NA|TRBV7-2|TRBJ2-7|NA
TGTGCCAGCATCTCCGGTCCTGTCTCCTACGAGCAGTACTTC
CASISGPVSYEQYF
>TRBD2|TRBV12-3/TRBV12-4|TRBJ2-3|few
TGTGCCAGCAGTCCCCGTGTGACTAGCGGGAGTGCAGATACGCAGTATTTT
CASSPRVTSGSADTQYF
>NA|TRBV6-2/TRBV6-3|TRBJ2-2|few
TGTGCCAGCAGCCCAACTCCTTGGGAGCTGTTTTTT
CASSPTPWELFF
>NA|TRBV29-1|TRBJ1-1|NA
TGCAACGTCGGAAACAGCCTTAAAGCTTTCTTT
CNVGNSLKAFF
>TRBD1|TRBV29-1|TRBJ1-2|NA
TGCAGCGTTGAAGATGTAGGGACAGGGTGCTACACCTTC
CSVEDVGTGCYTF
>TRBD2|TRBV5-6|TRBJ2-1|many
TGTGCCAGCAGTTCGGGGACTAGCGGTTACAATGAGCAGTTCTTC
CASSSGTSGYNEQFF
>TRBD1|TRBV27|TRBJ2-7|few
TGTGCCAGCAGTTTTGGGACAGGGGCTTTCGAGCAGTACTTC
CASSFGTGAFEQYF
>NA|TRBV2|TRBJ1-2|NA
TGTGCCAGCAGTGGTGGGCCTGGGGCCTATGGCTACACCTTC
CASSGGPGAYGYTF
>TRBD2|TRBV30|TRBJ2-5|many
TGTGCCTGGAGGCCTGGCGGGGGGGCAGCAGAGACCCAGTACTTC
CAWRPGGGAAETQYF
>TRBD1|TRBV15|TRBJ2-7|few
TGTGCCACCAGCAGGATGGGGACAGGGGTAAACTACGAGCAGTACTTC
CATSRMGTGVNYEQYF
>NA|TRBV6-6|TRBJ2-3|many
TGTGCCAGCACTCTCCCGCCCCCAGATACGCAGTATTTT
CASTLPPPDTQYF
>TRBD1|TRBV9|TRBJ1-5|many
TGTGCCAGCGGGACAGGGATGGGTCAGCCCCAGCATTTT
CASGTGMGQPQHF
>NA|TRBV7-6|TRBJ2-3|NA
TGTGCCAGCAGCCGGGGGTTCGGGGTCAGCACAGATACGCAGTATTTT
CASSRGFGVSTDTQYF
>NA|TRBV7-9|TRBJ1-1|many
TGTGCCAGCAGCTTAGGACCGGATCCTGAAGCTTTCTTT
CASSLGPDPEAFF
>NA|TRBV20-1|TRBJ1-1|few
TGCAGTGCTCCAAAAGACAACAGGGATGGGAACACTGAAGCTTTCTTT
CSAPKDNRDGNTEAFF
>NA|TRBV7-2|TRBJ2-7|many
TGTGCCAGCAGCTTACATCCGGGGTTAGGAGGTAACGAGCAGTACTTC
CASSLHPGLGGNEQYF
>NA|TRBV7-9|TRBJ1-1|NA
TGTGCCACCAAAGAGACAGGAATGAGCACTGAAGCTTTCTTT
CATKETGMSTEAFF
>TRBD2|TRBV7-2|TRBJ2-5|NA
TGTGCCAGCAGCGGACACCCATCGACCGGCGGGGGAGAGACCCAGTACTTC
CASSGHPSTGGGETQYF
>NA|TRBV29-1|TRBJ1-1|many
TGCAGCGTTGAATTGGTGGTCTCGAGGGACACTGAAGCTTTCTTT
CSVELVVSRDTEAFF
>TRBD2|TRBV29-1|TRBJ2-1|NA
TGCAGCGTTGAACTAGCGGGACGCAATGAGCAGTTCTTC
CSVELAGRNEQFF
>NA|TRBV10-2|TRBJ1-1|NA
TGCGCCAGCAGTGAGCCGGGCCATGGGGGCACTGAAGCTTTCTTT
CASSEPGHGGTEAFF
>NA|TRBV24-1|TRBJ2-1|NA
TGTGCCACCAGTGATTTGACTGCTAGTGGGCAGTTCTTC
CATSDLTASGQFF
>TRBD1|TRBV18|TRBJ1-1|few
TGTGCCAGCTACGGGACAGGGGGTGTCACTGAAGCTTTCTTT
CASYGTGGVTEAFF
>NA|TRBV5-1|TRBJ2-5|many
TGCGCCAGCAGCTCCGGGCCTCTAGGTGATTTGGAGACCCAGTACTTC
CASSSGPLGDLETQYF
>TRBD2|TRBV28|TRBJ2-1|NA
TGTGCCAGCAGTTCCTGCGCTAGCGGGAACAATGAGCAGTTCTTC
CASSSCASGNNEQFF
>TRBD2|TRBV20-1|TRBJ2-3|many
TGCAGTGCTAAGACCACTACTAGCGGGGGGACTAGCACAGATACGCAGTATTTT
CSAKTTTSGGTSTDTQYF
>NA|TRBV4-3|TRBJ2-7|NA
TGCGCCAGCAGCCCGGGCAGTCAGGGGACCTACGAGCAGTACTTC
CASSPGSQGTYEQYF
>NA|TRBV5-4|TRBJ2-1|NA
TGTGCCAGCAGCATTAACAGGGATGAGCAGTTCTTC
CASSINRDEQFF
>NA|TRBV20-1|TRBJ1-2|NA
TGCAGTGCTCCCACAGACAAAAACTATGGCTACACCTTC
CSAPTDKNYGYTF
>NA|TRBV20-1|TRBJ2-7|many
TGCAGTGCTAGAGTTTGGGGGAACACCTACGAGCAGTACTTC
CSARVWGNTYEQYF
>NA|TRBV28|TRBJ1-5|NA
TGTGCCAGCATCCGGACGGCAAGGAGCAATCAGCCCCAGCATTTT
CASIRTARSNQPQHF
>TRBD1|TRBV4-1|TRBJ2-1|many
TGCGCCAGCAGCCAAGATGCGCGACAGGGAAACGATGAGCAGTTCTTC
CASSQDARQGNDEQFF
>TRBD2|TRBV5-4|TRBJ2-3|many
TGTGCCAGCAGCGCTAGCGGGGGCACAGATACGCAGTATTTT
CASSASGGTDTQYF
>NA|TRBV11-1|TRBJ2-7|NA
TGTGCCAGCAGCGCGGGGACCGCCTACGAGCAGCACTTC
CASSAGTAYEQHF
>TRBD2|TRBV6-5|TRBJ2-1|many
TGTGCCAGCAGTTTGGCGGGAGGGGGGGGCAATGAGCAGTTCTTC
CASSLAGGGGNEQFF
>TRBD2|TRBV27|TRBJ2-3|few
TGTGCCAGCAGTCGAGCGGGGGGGATGCCAGATACGCAGTATTTT
CASSRAGGMPDTQYF
>NA|TRBV29-1|TRBJ2-3|many
TGCAGCGGCGAACCAGGGGTGGGCTCAGATACGCAGTATTTT
CSGEPGVGSDTQYF
>NA|TRBV7-9|TRBJ2-5|NA
TGTGCCAGCAGCTTAGCATTCGACGGACCCCAAGAGACCCAGTACTTC
CASSLAFDGPQETQYF
>TRBD1|TRBV27|TRBJ2-7|few
TGTGCCAGCAGTTTAGTGGGGACAGGGGTTGGCGAGCAGTACTTC
CASSLVGTGVGEQYF
>TRBD2|TRBV19|TRBJ2-1|NA
TGTGCCAGTAGCCACCTAGCGGGTGAGCAGTTCTTC
CASSHLAGEQFF
>TRBD1|TRBV2|TRBJ1-5|NA
TGTGCCAGCAGTGGCGAGACAGGGGCCTTCAATCAGCCCCAGCATTTT
CASSGETGAFNQPQHF
>NA|TRBV6-5|TRBJ2-6|many
TGTGCCAGCAGTTACAGGGGTAGGGCCAACGTCCTGACTTTC
CASSYRGRANVLTF
>NA|TRBV6-2/TRBV6-3|TRBJ2-5|many
TGTGCCAGCGGCCCGATCCTCCAAGAGACCCAGTACTTC
CASGPILQETQYF
>TRBD1|TRBV28|TRBJ1-1|few
TGTGCCAGCAGTTTTAGGACAGGGTCTAGCACTGAAGCTTTCTTT
CASSFRTGSSTEAFF
>TRBD2|TRBV11-2|TRBJ2-3|NA
TGTGCCCGCGGCCACCGTCCTAGCGGGAGGCAGGGAGATACGCAGTATTTT
CARGHRPSGRQGDTQYF